This is a list of T cell receptor beta chains from one sample in a study of cytotoxic CD8 clonotypes in ibrutinib-treated CLL. This table comes from immunoSEQ multiplex PCR, and its TCRdb copy is limited to in-frame clones, with some not included. The sample shows around 330,000 clones, roughly 71% of them seen only once. The material was PBMCs, obtained after 36 months of ibrutinib treatment. The receptors derive from a human donor with chronic lymphocytic leukemia. The CDR3 runs from the conserved cysteine through the conserved F or W. The order of the fields is clone size, D gene, J gene, V gene, CDR3 protein, CDR3 DNA. D genes are given only for firm matches. The size field is filled for only some rows; it gives once, few, many or a size class.

>few|TRBD2|TRBJ2-7|TRBV4-3
CASSQPGLVNEQYF
TGCGCCAGCAGCCAGCCGGGACTAGTCAACGAGCAGTACTTC
>few|NA|TRBJ2-7|TRBV4-1
CASSIRVFYEQYF
TGCGCCAGCAGCATCCGTGTCTTCTACGAGCAGTACTTC
>NA|NA|TRBJ1-5|TRBV7-2
CASSLAGTLSNQPQHF
TGTGCCAGCAGCTTAGCCGGGACACTTAGCAATCAGCCCCAGCATTTT
>NA|NA|TRBJ1-6|TRBV27
CASSLTGSKPLHF
TGTGCCAGCAGTTTAACGGGCAGCAAACCCCTCCACTTT
>NA|NA|TRBJ1-1|TRBV28
CASNNPSGDWTEAFF
TGTGCCAGCAATAACCCAAGCGGCGACTGGACTGAAGCTTTCTTT
>NA|TRBD1|TRBJ1-2|TRBV4-1
CASSRWDRGYSSGGYTF
TGCGCCAGCAGCCGATGGGACAGGGGGTACTCTTCGGGCGGCTACACCTTC
>NA|NA|TRBJ2-7|TRBV20-1
CSARQGYEQYF
TGCAGTGCTAGACAGGGGTACGAGCAGTACTTC
>NA|NA|TRBJ1-4|TRBV19
CASSKQGPREKLFF
TGTGCCAGTAGTAAACAGGGCCCGCGGGAAAAACTGTTTTTT
>few|TRBD1|TRBJ2-7|TRBV25-1
CASSGAGTGGYEQYF
TGTGCCAGCAGTGGGGCCGGGACAGGGGGCTACGAGCAGTACTTC
>NA|TRBD2|TRBJ2-5|TRBV6-5
CASSPSGALWETQYF
TGTGCCAGCAGTCCCAGCGGGGCCCTTTGGGAGACCCAGTACTTC
>few|NA|TRBJ2-1|TRBV5-6
CASIRVSWGYNEQFF
TGTGCCAGCATCCGCGTGTCGTGGGGTTACAATGAGCAGTTCTTC
>NA|TRBD1|TRBJ1-3|TRBV6-5
CASSYRGTGGGNTIYF
TGTGCCAGCAGTTATAGAGGGACAGGGGGTGGAAACACCATATATTTT
>NA|TRBD2|TRBJ2-7|TRBV2
CASSVIAGGYEQYF
TGTGCCAGCAGTGTTATCGCGGGGGGTTACGAGCAGTACTTC
>NA|TRBD1|TRBJ1-4|TRBV5-6
CASSALGAGGNEKLFF
TGTGCCAGCAGCGCCCTCGGGGCAGGGGGGAATGAAAAACTGTTTTTT
>NA|TRBD1|TRBJ2-5|TRBV19
CASREDRQETQYF
TGTGCCAGTAGGGAGGACAGGCAGGAGACCCAGTACTTC
>NA|TRBD2|TRBJ2-7|TRBV27
CASSLGQGLGAEQYF
TGTGCCAGCAGTTTAGGGCAGGGACTAGGCGCCGAGCAGTACTTC
>NA|NA|TRBJ2-7|TRBV7-6
CASSAGHLYEQYF
TGTGCCAGCAGCGCGGGACACCTCTACGAGCAGTACTTC
>NA|TRBD2|TRBJ2-7|TRBV4-1
CASSQAPGRGASYEQYF
TGCGCCAGCAGCCAAGCCCCGGGGCGGGGGGCGTCCTACGAGCAGTACTTC
>NA|TRBD1|TRBJ1-5|TRBV5-6
CASSWKKGASNQPQHF
TGTGCCAGCAGCTGGAAAAAGGGGGCGAGCAATCAGCCCCAGCATTTT
>NA|TRBD1|TRBJ2-7|TRBV18
CASSPDRGYSYEQYF
TGTGCCAGCTCCCCTGACAGGGGGTATTCCTACGAGCAGTACTTC
>NA|TRBD2|TRBJ2-7|TRBV7-3
CASSPGGKVHEQYF
TGTGCCAGCAGCCCGGGAGGGAAGGTTCACGAGCAGTACTTC
>NA|TRBD2|TRBJ2-5|TRBV4-1
CASSQDPRLAGGLEETQYF
TGCGCCAGCAGCCAAGATCCGAGACTAGCGGGGGGGCTGGAAGAGACCCAGTACTTC
>NA|NA|TRBJ2-2|TRBV9
CATGRGGELFF
TGTGCCACCGGTAGGGGCGGGGAGCTGTTTTTT